This record looks at one T cell receptor beta chain sequence and its context. What it binds is not known. The record originates from a study of OX40 agonist ivuxolimab in advanced cancers. The overall study: Patients were given ivuxolimab, an antibody that agonizes OX40 (CD134). Three patients got partial responses; one had hepatocellular carcinoma and two had cutaneous melanoma. Study-level results: More expanded clones were found, on average, in CD8+ than in CD4+ T cells.

Sequencing was performed with immunoSEQ multiplex PCR; in TCRdb, only in-frame clones are kept and a portion is missing. The table includes 20,000 to 30,000 clones, roughly 80% detected once. Patients who had autoimmune disease history or got systemic immunosuppression were left out. Trimming took 7 bases from V and 0 from J, leaving 8 bases between them. In germline, CDR1 is WSHSY, CDR2 SAAADI. The CDR3 is 13 amino acids. This chain connects TRBV10-2 to TRBJ2-3, with a possible D match to TRBD2 (6 bases). The specimen was CD4+ or CD8+ T cells sorted from blood, collected in a trial of the OX40 agonist ivuxolimab. This sequence originates from an adult with an advanced solid tumor such as melanoma, head and neck, liver or kidney cancer. DNA for the CDR3: TGCGCCAGCAAGGAGGGTAGCACAGATACGCAGTATTTT. It codes for CASKEGSTDTQYF.